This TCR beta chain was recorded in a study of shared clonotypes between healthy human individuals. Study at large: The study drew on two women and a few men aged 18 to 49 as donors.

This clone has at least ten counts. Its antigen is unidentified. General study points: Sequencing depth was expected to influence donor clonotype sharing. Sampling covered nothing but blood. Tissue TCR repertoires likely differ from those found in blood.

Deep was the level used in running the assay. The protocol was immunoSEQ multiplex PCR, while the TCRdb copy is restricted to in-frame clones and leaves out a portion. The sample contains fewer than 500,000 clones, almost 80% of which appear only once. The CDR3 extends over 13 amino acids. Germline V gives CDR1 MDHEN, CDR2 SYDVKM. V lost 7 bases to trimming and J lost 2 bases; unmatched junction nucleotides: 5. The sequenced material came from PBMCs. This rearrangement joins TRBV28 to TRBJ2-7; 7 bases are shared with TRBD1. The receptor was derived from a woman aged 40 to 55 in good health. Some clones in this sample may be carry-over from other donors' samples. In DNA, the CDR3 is TGTGCCAGCACCAACAGGGGCCCCTACGAGCAGTACTTC. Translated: CASTNRGPYEQYF.